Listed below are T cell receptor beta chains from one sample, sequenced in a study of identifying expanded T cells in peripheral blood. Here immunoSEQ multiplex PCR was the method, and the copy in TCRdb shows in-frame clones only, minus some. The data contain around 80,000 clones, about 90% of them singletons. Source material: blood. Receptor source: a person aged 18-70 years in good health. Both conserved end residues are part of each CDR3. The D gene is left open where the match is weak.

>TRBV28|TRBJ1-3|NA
TGTGCCAGCAGTTCTCCCCCCGACAGCAGCGGGGGAAACACCATATATTTT
CASSSPPDSSGGNTIYF
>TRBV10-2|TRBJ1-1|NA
TGCGCCAGCCTCAGGGAGGTTAGCACTGAAGCTTTCTTT
CASLREVSTEAFF
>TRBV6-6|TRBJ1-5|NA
TGTGCCAGCAGTCTCCTTCATGGATCCTTCAATCAGCCCCAGCATTTT
CASSLLHGSFNQPQHF
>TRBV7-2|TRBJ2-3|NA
TGTGCCAGCAGCCCCAACGGGCCCTCGGGTACGCAGTATTTT
CASSPNGPSGTQYF
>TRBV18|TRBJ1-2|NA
TGTGCCAGCTCACTCGACCCGTCTTATGGCTACACCTTC
CASSLDPSYGYTF
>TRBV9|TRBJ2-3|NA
TGTGCCAGCAGCGGAAGAGGGGAAAGCACAGATACGCAGTATTTT
CASSGRGESTDTQYF
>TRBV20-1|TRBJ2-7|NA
TGCAGTGCTATAGGGAGCGAGCAGTACTTC
CSAIGSEQYF
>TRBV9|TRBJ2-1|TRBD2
TGTGCCAGCAGCGTAGGGGGACTAGCGGGACCTTACAATGAGCAGTTCTTC
CASSVGGLAGPYNEQFF
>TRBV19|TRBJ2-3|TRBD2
TGTGCCAGTAGTCGAGGGACTAGCGGGGGGGCCACAGATACGCAGTATTTT
CASSRGTSGGATDTQYF
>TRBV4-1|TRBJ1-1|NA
TGCGCCAGCAGCCAAGTGGGGCTCTCGGGAGCTTTCTTT
CASSQVGLSGAFF
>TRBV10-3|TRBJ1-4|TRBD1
TGTGCCACAACCCGGGACAGGGGTGAAAAACTGTTTTTT
CATTRDRGEKLFF
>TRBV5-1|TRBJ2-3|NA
TGCGCCAGCAGCCCCCTGGAGGTCCGTAGCACAGATACGCAGTATTTT
CASSPLEVRSTDTQYF
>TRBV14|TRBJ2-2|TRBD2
TGTGCCAGCAGGGCAGCGGGGACCGGGGAGCTGTTTTTT
CASRAAGTGELFF
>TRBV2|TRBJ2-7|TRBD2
TGTGCCAGCAGTGATTCGGGTAGCGGGAGGCCCCACGAGCAGTACTTC
CASSDSGSGRPHEQYF
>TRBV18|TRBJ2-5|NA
TGTGCCAGCTCACCACCTTCCTGGGAGACCCAGTACTTC
CASSPPSWETQYF
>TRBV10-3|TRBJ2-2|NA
TGTGCCATCACGGGCGGGCCCGACACCGGGGAGCTGTTTTTT
CAITGGPDTGELFF
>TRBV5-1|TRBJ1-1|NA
TGCGCCAGCAGCGCGGACAGTCAATGGGGCACTGAAGCTTTCTTT
CASSADSQWGTEAFF
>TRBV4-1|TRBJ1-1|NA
TGCGCCAGCAGCCACAAGATGGGTAAGGAGATGAACACTGAAGCTTTCTTT
CASSHKMGKEMNTEAFF
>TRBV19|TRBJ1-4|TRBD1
TGTGCCAGTAGTGACGACAGGGCCGAAAAACTGTTTTTT
CASSDDRAEKLFF
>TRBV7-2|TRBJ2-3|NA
TGTGCCAGCAGCTCCCCCCGTGGGGGCTCCGCAGATACGCAGTATTTT
CASSSPRGGSADTQYF
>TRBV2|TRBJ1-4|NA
TGTGCCAGCAGTCCGACAGCATCTAATGAAAAACTGTTTTTT
CASSPTASNEKLFF
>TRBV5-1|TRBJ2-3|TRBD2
TGCGCCAGCAGCTTGGCAGGACTAGCGGGAGCGGGCACAGATACGCAGTATTTT
CASSLAGLAGAGTDTQYF
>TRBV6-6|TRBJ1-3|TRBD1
TGTGCCAGCAGTTACTCGGACAGGGCTGGAAACACCATATATTTT
CASSYSDRAGNTIYF
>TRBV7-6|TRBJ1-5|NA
TGTGCCAGCAGCTTCCCGGGGGCGGCGAGCAATCAGCCCCAGCATTTT
CASSFPGAASNQPQHF
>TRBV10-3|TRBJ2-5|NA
TGTGCCATCAGTGAGACCCAGGGGGAGACCCAGTACTTC
CAISETQGETQYF
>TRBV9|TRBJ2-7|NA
TGTGCCAGCAGCGTAGGGGTAGGTTACTACGAGCAGTACTTC
CASSVGVGYYEQYF
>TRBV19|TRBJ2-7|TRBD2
TGTGCCAGTAGTATCGGGAGCGGGATCTACGAGCAGTACTTC
CASSIGSGIYEQYF
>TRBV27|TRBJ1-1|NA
TGTGCCAGCAGTTTGGGAGGAAAAGCTTTCTTT
CASSLGGKAFF
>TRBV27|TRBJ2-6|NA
TGTGCCAGCAGCCGAAACAGAGTCTCTGGGGCCAACGTCCTGACTTTC
CASSRNRVSGANVLTF
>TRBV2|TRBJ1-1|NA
TGTGCCAGCAAGGTTTTCATGAACACTGAAGCTTTCTTT
CASKVFMNTEAFF
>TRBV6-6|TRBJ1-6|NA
TGTGCCAGCAGTCTAAGGACAGATTCACCCCTCCACTTT
CASSLRTDSPLHF
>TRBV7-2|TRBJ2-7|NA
TGTGCCAGCAGCTTCCGGGGTTTGCCAATATGGGATTACGAGCAGTACTTC
CASSFRGLPIWDYEQYF
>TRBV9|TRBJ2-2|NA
TGTGCCAGCAGCGATCGACAGGGACTGAACACCGGGGAGCTGTTTTTT
CASSDRQGLNTGELFF
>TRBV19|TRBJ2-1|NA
TGTGCCAGTAGTACGGGTCCCCAGATGGGTTCCTACAATGAGCAGTTCTTC
CASSTGPQMGSYNEQFF
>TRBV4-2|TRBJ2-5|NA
TGTGCCAGCAGCCAAGGGGCGGGGTTGAGGGAGGAGACCCAGTACTTC
CASSQGAGLREETQYF
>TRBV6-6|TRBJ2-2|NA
TGTGCCAGCAGCCCTACCGGGGTTCCGAACACCGGGGAGCTGTTTTTT
CASSPTGVPNTGELFF
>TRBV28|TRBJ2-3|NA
TGTGCCAGCAGTGTCCGGGACCTGCAGTATTTT
CASSVRDLQYF
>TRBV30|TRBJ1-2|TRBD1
TGTGCCTGGAGCCAACAGGGGGCGAGTGGCTACACCTTC
CAWSQQGASGYTF
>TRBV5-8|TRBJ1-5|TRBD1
TGTGCCAGCAGCGGGACAGCTAATCAGCCCCAGCATTTT
CASSGTANQPQHF
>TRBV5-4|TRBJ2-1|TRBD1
TGTGCCAGCAGCCGGGGGACAGGGCTCAATGAGCAGTTCTTC
CASSRGTGLNEQFF
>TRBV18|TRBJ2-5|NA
TGTGCCAGCTCACCTTGGACGAAGCAGACCCAGTACTTC
CASSPWTKQTQYF
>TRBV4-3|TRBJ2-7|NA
TGCGCCAGCAGCCCAGTGACAGGGACTGGCGTGCAGTACTTC
CASSPVTGTGVQYF
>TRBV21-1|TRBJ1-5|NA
TGTGCCAGCAGCCAAGAGACCAATCAGCCCCAGCATTTT
CASSQETNQPQHF
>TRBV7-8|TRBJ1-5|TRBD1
TGTGCCAGCAGCTTAGGGAGGGGGCGGGAGCCCCAGCATTTT
CASSLGRGREPQHF
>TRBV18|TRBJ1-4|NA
TGTGCCAGCTCACCAGGACAGTTAAATGAAAAACTGTTTTTT
CASSPGQLNEKLFF
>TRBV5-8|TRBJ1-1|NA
TGTGCCAGCAGCTACTCTCTTGGCACTGAAGCTTTCTTT
CASSYSLGTEAFF
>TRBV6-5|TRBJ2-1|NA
TGTGCCAGCAGTTACTCGTTCCAACTCAATGAGCAGTTCTTC
CASSYSFQLNEQFF